This T cell receptor (beta chain) came from a study of blood T cells in healthy people across ages. The use of a sample-barcoded 5' primer and a J-beta primer mix characterized a second PCR of roughly 6 to 11 cycles. Sequencing yielded, for each sample, at least 3 million paired-end reads carrying CDR3. TCRdb called the 5' RACE reads again in MiXCR, with one record for every CDR3 protein. Of approximately 780,000 distinct CDR3 sequences in the sample, about 26% were seen once. This clonotype has just a few counts. CDR1 MGHRA and CDR2 YSYEKL come from the germline V gene. There are 15 residues in the CDR3. J lost 5 bases, V lost 6 bases, and 12 bases had no gene match. Total RNA was isolated from each sample in quantities of at least 6 micrograms. The same data also contributed to another study, on T cells of mothers and their children. That report adds: Nine systemically healthy Caucasian donors: three mothers, six children. Sequencing got over 8 million TCR beta CDR3 reads from each mother and about 2.9 million from each child.

Sequenced sample: blood. The sequence derives from a boy aged 10-17 years in good health. The gene calls are TRBV4-1 and TRBJ2-5; 7 nucleotides match TRBD2. This chain's CDR3 is CASRERLGLTETQYF. The CDR3, as DNA: TGCGCCAGCAGGGAGCGATTGGGACTAACTGAGACCCAGTACTTC.